This T cell receptor beta chain was obtained from a study of blood T cell repertoires in COVID-19. Study-wide background: Samples of COVID-19 (acute and convalescent) were obtained from the United States, Italy and Spain.

This clone has just one count. Original data processing: For nucleated cells, counts were estimated from reference gene primer amplification. Sequencing used immunoSEQ multiplex PCR; TCRdb keeps in-frame clones, though not all of them. Clone size and the V and J calls come from that table; the DNA yielded D and trimming. The data show 200,000 to 250,000 clones, about nine tenths seen once. The trim removed 5 bases at V and 6 bases at J, leaving 9 bases unmatched. The CDR3 sequence is 16 residues long. Germline V lookup: CDR1 SNHLY, CDR2 FYNNEI. This sequence was found in a woman in her twenties or thirties with COVID-19, enrolled during active disease. Sample: peripheral blood. V usage is TRBV2 and J usage is TRBJ2-1; 11 nucleotides line up with TRBD1. In nucleotides, the CDR3 is TGTGCCAGCAGTTATGCCGGGACAGGGGGAATCAATGAGCAGTTCTTC. It encodes CASSYAGTGGINEQFF.